This T cell receptor (beta chain) comes out of a study of monozygotic twins with inflammatory bowel disease. Study-level points and caveats: Clonotype sharing was lower in IBD patients than healthy twins, most markedly with disease activity.

Germline values: CDR1 MNHEY, CDR2 SMNVEV (reference sequence). The CDR3 spans 14 residues. Remarks on this clonotype: Its antigen is undetermined.

UMIs that had a 6-nucleotide sample barcode were put in using template switching. PCR of TCRalpha and TCRbeta cDNA was nested, with two rounds of about 17 and 10 cycles. Each CDR3 protein gets one entry in TCRdb, which reprocessed the 5' RACE reads and gives no DNA. Its listing shows 210,000 or so distinct CDR3 sequences. This chain joins TRBV27 and TRBJ1-2. The receptor's source is a human donor with ulcerative colitis or Crohn's disease, or a healthy co-twin of an affected twin (not recorded which). Sequences were obtained from blood. This CDR3 is CASSLREVDTGYTF.